Below, one T cell receptor (beta chain) is given with its context. Generated by immunoSEQ multiplex PCR, the TCRdb table keeps only in-frame clones and is missing some. The sample has under 55,000 clones; approximately 93% are singletons. This sample was included in a study of T cell changes during pregnancy in multiple sclerosis. Germline V gene lookup returns CDR1 LNHDA and CDR2 SQIVND (reference sequence). Trimming left V 6 bases short and J 6 bases short, with 14 bases between. The CDR3 contains 13 residues. The clonotype comes from a female donor with multiple sclerosis, enrolled in a pregnancy study. The V gene is TRBV19, the J gene TRBJ1-2; the D is unclear. This sample comprised CD4+ T cells from peripheral blood mononuclear cells, obtained in the third trimester of pregnancy. CDR3 protein: CASRERVGNGYTF. The CDR3 nucleotides are TGTGCCAGTAGGGAGAGGGTTGGCAATGGCTACACCTTC. The full variable domain, rest sourced from reference TRBV19 and TRBJ1-2, is DGGITQSPKYLFRKEGQNVTLSCEQNLNHDAMYWYRQDPGQGLRLIYYSQIVNDFQKGDIAEGYSVSREKKESFPLTVTSAQKNPTAFYLCASRERVGNGYTFGSGTRLTVV.